This T cell receptor beta chain came from a study of blood T cell repertoires in COVID-19. Study-wide context: In each case, the material was cDNA or gDNA derived from T cells, B-cell-depleted T cells, or PBMCs.

The table came from immunoSEQ multiplex PCR; TCRdb's copy has only in-frame clones and leaves some out. The sample consists of roughly 250,000 clones, about nine tenths of them appearing once. There are 15 residues in the CDR3. With 1 base removed from V and 4 bases from J, the gap between germline ends came to 13 bases. Per the germline V gene, CDR1 is SEHNR and CDR2 is FQNEAQ (reference sequence). The rearrangement joins TRBV7-9 to TRBJ1-1; D remains ambiguous. This TCR was sampled from a woman aged 25 to 39 with acute COVID-19. Sequencing was done on a sample of PBMCs or T cells enriched from blood (not recorded which). The DNA for the CDR3 is TGTGCCAGCAGCTTAGTGGAGCTGAAAGGCACTGAAGCTTTCTTT. Its protein product is CASSLVELKGTEAFF.